The clone carrying this TCR beta chain has just a few counts. The CDR3 runs to 16 residues. From germline, CDR1 is LGHNA and CDR2 YNFKEQ. The V gene end was trimmed by 6 bases and the J gene end by 6 bases; junction bases not matched to a gene: 12. Authors' processing steps: It was from reference gene primer amplification that nucleated cell counts were estimated. Here immunoSEQ multiplex PCR was the method, and the copy in TCRdb shows in-frame clones only, minus some. That table gives V, J and clone size, and the DNA gave D and trimming. The sample records roughly 440,000 clones, around 88% being singletons. The data originate from a study of blood T cell repertoires in COVID-19. Study information: Donors in the United States, Italy and Spain gave samples during acute or convalescent COVID-19. Sample material is recorded as cDNA or gDNA derived from T cells, B-cell-depleted T cells, or PBMCs.

Patients in Seattle were enrolled during active infection, then followed longitudinally. The receptor was derived from a woman in her fifties or sixties with COVID-19, enrolled during active disease. The sequenced sample was peripheral blood. The genes are TRBV4-2 and TRBJ1-5; 9 bases are shared with TRBD1. CDR3: CASRRELTGGIQPQHF. The DNA of the CDR3 is TGTGCCAGCAGGCGGGAACTTACAGGGGGCATTCAGCCCCAGCATTTT.